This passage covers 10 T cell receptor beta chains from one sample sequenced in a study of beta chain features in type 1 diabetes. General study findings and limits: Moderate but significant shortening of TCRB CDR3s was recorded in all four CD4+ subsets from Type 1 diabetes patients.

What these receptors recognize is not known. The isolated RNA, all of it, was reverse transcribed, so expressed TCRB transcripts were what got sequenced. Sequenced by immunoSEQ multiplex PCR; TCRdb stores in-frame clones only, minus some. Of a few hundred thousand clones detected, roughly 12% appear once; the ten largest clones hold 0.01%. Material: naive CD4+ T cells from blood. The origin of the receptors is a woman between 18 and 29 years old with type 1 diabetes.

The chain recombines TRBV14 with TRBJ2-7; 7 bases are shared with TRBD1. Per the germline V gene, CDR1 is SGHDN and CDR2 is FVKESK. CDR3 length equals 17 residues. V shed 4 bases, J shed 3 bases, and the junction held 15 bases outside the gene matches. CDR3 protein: CASSPTRTRTGVYEQYF. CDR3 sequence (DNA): TGTGCCAGCAGCCCAACGCGGACACGGACAGGCGTCTACGAGCAGTACTTC.

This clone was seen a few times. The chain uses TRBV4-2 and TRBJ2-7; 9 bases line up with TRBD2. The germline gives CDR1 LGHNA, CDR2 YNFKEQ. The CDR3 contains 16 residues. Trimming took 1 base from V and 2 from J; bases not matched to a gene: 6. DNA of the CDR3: TGTGCCAGCAGCCAAGGACTAGCGGACTCTACCTACGAGCAGTACTTC. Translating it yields CASSQGLADSTYEQYF.

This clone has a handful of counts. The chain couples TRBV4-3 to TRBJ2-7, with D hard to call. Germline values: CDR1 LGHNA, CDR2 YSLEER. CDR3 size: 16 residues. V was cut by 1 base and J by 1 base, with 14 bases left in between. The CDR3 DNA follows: TGCGCCAGCAGCCAAGCTTGGAGCGCCTCGTCCTACGAGCAGTACTTC. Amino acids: CASSQAWSASSYEQYF.

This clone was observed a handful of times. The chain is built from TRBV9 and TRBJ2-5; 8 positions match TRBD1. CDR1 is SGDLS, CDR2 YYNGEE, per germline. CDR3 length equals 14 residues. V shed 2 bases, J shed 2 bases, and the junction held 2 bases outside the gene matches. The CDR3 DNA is TGTGCCAGCAGCGTCCGGGACAGGCAAGAGACCCAGTACTTC. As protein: CASSVRDRQETQYF.

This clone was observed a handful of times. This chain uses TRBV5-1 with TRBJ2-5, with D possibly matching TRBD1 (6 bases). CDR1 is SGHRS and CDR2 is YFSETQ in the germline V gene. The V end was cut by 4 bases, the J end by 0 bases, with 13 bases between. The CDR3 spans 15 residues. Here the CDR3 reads CASSEAGVYQETQYF. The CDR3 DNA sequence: TGCGCCAGCAGCGAGGCAGGGGTTTACCAAGAGACCCAGTACTTC.

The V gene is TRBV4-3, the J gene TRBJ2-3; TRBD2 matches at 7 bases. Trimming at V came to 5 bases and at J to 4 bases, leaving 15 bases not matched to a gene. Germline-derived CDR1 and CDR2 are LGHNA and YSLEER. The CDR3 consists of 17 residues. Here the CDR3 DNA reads TGCGCCAGCAGCTACCTCGGGACGGGGGGTGTATCAGATACGCAGTATTTT. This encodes CASSYLGTGGVSDTQYF.

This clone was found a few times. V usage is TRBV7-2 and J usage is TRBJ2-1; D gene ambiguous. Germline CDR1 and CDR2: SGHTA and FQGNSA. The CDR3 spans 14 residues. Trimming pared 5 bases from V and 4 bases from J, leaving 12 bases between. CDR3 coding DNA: TGTGCCAGCAGCCCTGAGAGCCTATACAATGAGCAGTTCTTC. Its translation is CASSPESLYNEQFF.

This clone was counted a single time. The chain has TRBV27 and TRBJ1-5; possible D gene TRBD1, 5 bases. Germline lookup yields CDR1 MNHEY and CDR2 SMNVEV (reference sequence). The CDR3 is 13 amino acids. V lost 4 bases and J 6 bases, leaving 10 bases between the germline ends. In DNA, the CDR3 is TGTGCCAGCAGTTGGGGGGGTCGTCAGCCCCAGCATTTT. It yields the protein CASSWGGRQPQHF.

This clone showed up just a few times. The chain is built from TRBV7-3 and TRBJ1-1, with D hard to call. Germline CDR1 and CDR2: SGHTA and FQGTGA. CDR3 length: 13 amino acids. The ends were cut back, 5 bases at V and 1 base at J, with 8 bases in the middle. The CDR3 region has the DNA TGTGCCAGCAGCCATACAACGAACACTGAAGCTTTCTTT. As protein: CASSHTTNTEAFF.

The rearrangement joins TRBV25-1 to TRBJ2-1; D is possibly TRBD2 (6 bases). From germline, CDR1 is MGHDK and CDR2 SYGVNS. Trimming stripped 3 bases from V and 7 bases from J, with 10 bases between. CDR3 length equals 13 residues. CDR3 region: CASSDWSGNEQFF. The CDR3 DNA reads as TGTGCCAGCAGTGATTGGAGCGGGAATGAGCAGTTCTTC.